One sample yielded the 8 T cell receptor beta chains listed below, sequenced in a study of cytomegalovirus exposure and HLA in healthy donors. The PCR ran on 60 Vbeta and 13 Jbeta primers. Sequencing used immunoSEQ multiplex PCR; TCRdb keeps in-frame clones, though not all of them. In the table there are some 110,000 clones, approximately 79% of which are singletons. Sequenced material: PBMCs. The source of these receptors is a man younger than 40 in good health and CMV-seronegative.

Details on this clone: One end of the junction does not line up with germline, which may come from a read error. J is TRBJ2-6 and V is TRBV9, with TRBD1 matching over 9 bases. This CDR3 has 17 amino acids. The germline CDR1 and CDR2 sequences are SGDLS and YYNGEE. The CDR3 nucleotides are TGTGCCAGCAGCGTAGCGAGACAGGGGGTCGGGGCCAACGGCCTGACTTTC. This encodes CASSVARQGVGANGLTF.

The chain couples TRBV25-1 to TRBJ2-4; TRBD2 matches at 11 bases. The J segment lost 8 bases and the V segment lost 2 bases, leaving 2 bases of the junction unmatched. CDR3 length equals 14 residues. CDR1 and CDR2 from the germline V gene are MGHDK and SYGVNS. CDR3 in amino acids: CASSEGTSGHIQYF. CDR3 sequence (DNA): TGTGCCAGCAGTGAAGGGACTAGCGGCCACATTCAGTACTTC.

The chain has TRBV19 and TRBJ2-4; 7 bases line up with TRBD2. With 1 base clipped from V and 6 bases from J, the junction kept 9 bases outside the gene matches. CDR3 length: 16 amino acids. Looked up from germline, CDR1 is LNHDA and CDR2 is SQIVND (reference sequence). CDR3 DNA: TGTGCCAGTAGTATAGTACCCGGGGAGGGTGGAAACATTCAGTACTTC. It codes for CASSIVPGEGGNIQYF.

J is TRBJ2-3 and V is TRBV7-2; possible D gene TRBD1, 5 bases. Germline CDR1 is SGHTA and CDR2 is FQGNSA. This CDR3 is built from 16 residues. The V and J ends lost 1 base and 0 bases respectively, with 11 bases between them. Written as DNA, the CDR3 is TGTGCCAGCAGCTTAGTGCAGGGCCTTAGCACAGATACGCAGTATTTT. Amino acid sequence: CASSLVQGLSTDTQYF. The whole variable domain, filled in from reference TRBV7-2 and TRBJ2-3, reads GAGVSQSPSNKVTEKGKDVELRCDPISGHTALYWYRQSLGQGLEFLIYFQGNSAPDKSGLPSDRFSAERTGGSVSTLTIQRTQQEDSAVYLCASSLVQGLSTDTQYFGPGTRLTVL.

The V gene is TRBV5-6, the J gene TRBJ1-1, with unresolved D. V dropped 0 bases and J dropped 5 bases, with 8 bases sitting between them. The CDR3 loop spans 13 amino acids. CDR1 SGHDT and CDR2 YYEEEE come from the germline V gene. The CDR3 nucleotides read TGTGCCAGCAGCTTGGCCGGGTATACTGAAGCTTTCTTT. It specifies CASSLAGYTEAFF.

This chain joins TRBV5-1 and TRBJ2-7; TRBD1 aligns across 8 bases. Germline lookup yields CDR1 SGHRS and CDR2 YFSETQ. Trimming removed 5 bases from V and 3 bases from J; junction bases left unmatched: 25. The CDR3 spans 20 residues. The CDR3 DNA sequence: TGCGCCAGCAGTACCCGAACCTACCATGAGGGGACAGGCGGGTACTACGAGCAGTACTTC. It yields the protein CASSTRTYHEGTGGYYEQYF.

V gene TRBV7-6 combines with J gene TRBJ2-3; TRBD1 matches at 7 bases. CDR1 SGHVS and CDR2 FNYEAQ come from the germline V gene. The CDR3 loop spans 13 amino acids. J lost 5 bases, V lost 7 bases, and 6 bases had no gene match. The CDR3 loop reads CASTPTGVDTQYF. CDR3 DNA: TGTGCCAGCACACCAACAGGGGTAGATACGCAGTATTTT.

V usage is TRBV9 and J usage is TRBJ2-1, with TRBD1 matching over 10 bases. The CDR3 spans 14 residues. Trimming took 3 bases from V and 7 from J; bases not matched to a gene: 4. From germline, CDR1 is SGDLS and CDR2 YYNGEE. The CDR3 DNA sequence: TGTGCCAGCAGCGCCGGGACAGGGGTGAATGAGCAGTTCTTC. This encodes CASSAGTGVNEQFF.